This T cell receptor beta chain was recorded in a study of PD-1 blockade in mismatch repair-deficient tumors. Germline lookup yields CDR1 SGHRS and CDR2 YFSETQ. V shed 2 bases, J shed 6 bases, and the junction held 2 bases outside the gene matches. The CDR3 runs 13 residues. All patients were mismatch repair deficient, assessed by either PCR or immunohistochemistry. The table came from immunoSEQ multiplex PCR; TCRdb's copy has only in-frame clones and leaves some out. Of 30,000 to 45,000 clones listed, more than 75% are singletons. The V and J genes are TRBV5-1 and TRBJ1-5, with TRBD1 matching 7 bases. Specimen: peripheral blood, collected 75 to 85 weeks after starting pembrolizumab. The clonotype originates from an adult with mismatch repair-deficient cancer. The CDR3 here is CASSLGGSQPQHF. CDR3 sequence (DNA): TGCGCCAGCAGCTTAGGGGGCAGTCAGCCCCAGCATTTT.